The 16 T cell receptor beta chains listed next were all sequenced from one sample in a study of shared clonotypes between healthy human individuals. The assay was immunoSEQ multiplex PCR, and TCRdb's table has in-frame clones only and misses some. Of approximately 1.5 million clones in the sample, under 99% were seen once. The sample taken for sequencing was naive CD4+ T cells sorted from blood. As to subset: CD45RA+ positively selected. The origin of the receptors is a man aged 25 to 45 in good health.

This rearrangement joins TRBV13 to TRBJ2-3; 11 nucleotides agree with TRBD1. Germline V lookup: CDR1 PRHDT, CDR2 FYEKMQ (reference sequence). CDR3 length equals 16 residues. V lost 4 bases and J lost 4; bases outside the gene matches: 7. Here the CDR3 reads CASSSGTGGKADTQYF. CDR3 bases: TGTGCCAGCAGCTCAGGGACAGGGGGTAAGGCAGATACGCAGTATTTT.

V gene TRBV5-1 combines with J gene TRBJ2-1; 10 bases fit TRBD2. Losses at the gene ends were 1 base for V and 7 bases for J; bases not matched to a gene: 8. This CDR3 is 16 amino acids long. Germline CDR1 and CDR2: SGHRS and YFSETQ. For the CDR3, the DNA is TGCGCCAGCAGCTTGCTTACTAGCGGGAACGAGAATGAGCAGTTCTTC. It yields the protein CASSLLTSGNENEQFF.

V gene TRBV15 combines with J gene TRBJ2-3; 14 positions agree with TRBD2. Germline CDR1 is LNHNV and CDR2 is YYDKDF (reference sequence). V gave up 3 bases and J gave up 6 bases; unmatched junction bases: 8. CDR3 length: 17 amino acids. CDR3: CATSSTGLAGVGDTQYF. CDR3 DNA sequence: TGTGCCACCAGCAGCACGGGACTAGCGGGAGTGGGCGATACGCAGTATTTT. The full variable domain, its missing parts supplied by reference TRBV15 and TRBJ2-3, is DAMVIQNPRYQVTQFGKPVTLSCSQTLNHNVMYWYQQKSSQAPKLLFHYYDKDFNNEADTPDNFQSRRPNTSFCFLDIRSPGLGDTAMYLCATSSTGLAGVGDTQYFGPGTRLTVL.

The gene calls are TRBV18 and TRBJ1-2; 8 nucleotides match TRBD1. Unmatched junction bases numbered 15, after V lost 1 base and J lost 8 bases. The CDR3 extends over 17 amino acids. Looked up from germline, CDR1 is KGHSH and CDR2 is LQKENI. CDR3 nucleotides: TGTGCCAGCTCACCACTGGCCCCGGCAGGGGGCGCAGGGGGCTACACCTTC. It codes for CASSPLAPAGGAGGYTF.

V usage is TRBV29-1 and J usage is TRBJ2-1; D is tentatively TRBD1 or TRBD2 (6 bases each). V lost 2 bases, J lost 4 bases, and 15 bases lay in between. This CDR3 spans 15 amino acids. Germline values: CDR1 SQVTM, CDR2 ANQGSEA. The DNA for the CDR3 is TGCAGCGTTGAATTCTCCGGGGGCTCTTACAATGAGCAGTTCTTC. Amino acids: CSVEFSGGSYNEQFF.

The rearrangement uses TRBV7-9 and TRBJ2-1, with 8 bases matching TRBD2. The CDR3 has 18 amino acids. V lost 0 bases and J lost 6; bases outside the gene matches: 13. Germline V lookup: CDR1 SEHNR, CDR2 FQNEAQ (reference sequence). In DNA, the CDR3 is TGTGCCAGCAGCTTAGCGGGCTCTAGCGGGCGGCTGGGCAATGAGCAGTTCTTC. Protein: CASSLAGSSGRLGNEQFF.

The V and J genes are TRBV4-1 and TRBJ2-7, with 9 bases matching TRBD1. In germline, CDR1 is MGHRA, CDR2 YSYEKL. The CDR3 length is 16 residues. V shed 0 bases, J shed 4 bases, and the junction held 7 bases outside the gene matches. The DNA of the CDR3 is TGCGCCAGCAGCCAAGATCGCGGGACAGGGTGGTACGAGCAGTACTTC. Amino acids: CASSQDRGTGWYEQYF.

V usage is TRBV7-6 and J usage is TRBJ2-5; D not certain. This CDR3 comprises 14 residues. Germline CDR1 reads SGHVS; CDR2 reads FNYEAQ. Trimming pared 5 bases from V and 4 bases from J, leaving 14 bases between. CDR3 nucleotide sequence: TGTGCCAGCAGCATTACGGGCGAGCGAGAGACCCAGTACTTC. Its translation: CASSITGERETQYF.

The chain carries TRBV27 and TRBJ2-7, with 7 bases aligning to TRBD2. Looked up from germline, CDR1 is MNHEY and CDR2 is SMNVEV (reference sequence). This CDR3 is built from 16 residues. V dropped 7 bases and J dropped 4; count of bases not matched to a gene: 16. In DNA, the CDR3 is TGTGCCAGCAAGGGTCCAGCTAGCCGGGAGGCGTACGAGCAGTACTTC. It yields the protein CASKGPASREAYEQYF.

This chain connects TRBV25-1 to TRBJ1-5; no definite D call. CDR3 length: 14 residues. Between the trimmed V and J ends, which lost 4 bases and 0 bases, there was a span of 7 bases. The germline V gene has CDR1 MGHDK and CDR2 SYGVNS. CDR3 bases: TGTGCCAGCAGTGCCCGCGATAGCAATCAGCCCCAGCATTTT. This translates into CASSARDSNQPQHF.

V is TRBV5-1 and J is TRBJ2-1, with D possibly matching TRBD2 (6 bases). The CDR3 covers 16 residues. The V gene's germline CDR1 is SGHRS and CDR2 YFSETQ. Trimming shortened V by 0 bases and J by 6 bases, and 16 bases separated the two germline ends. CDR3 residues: CASSLGPGGDGNEQFF. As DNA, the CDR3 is TGCGCCAGCAGCTTGGGTCCCGGCGGGGATGGCAATGAGCAGTTCTTC.

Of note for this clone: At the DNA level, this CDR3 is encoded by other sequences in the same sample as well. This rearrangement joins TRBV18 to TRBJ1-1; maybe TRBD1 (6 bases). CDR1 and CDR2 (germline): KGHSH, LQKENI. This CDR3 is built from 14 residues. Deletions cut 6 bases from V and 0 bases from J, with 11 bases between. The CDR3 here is CASSPTGMNTEAFF. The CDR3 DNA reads TGTGCCAGCTCGCCGACAGGTATGAACACTGAAGCTTTCTTT. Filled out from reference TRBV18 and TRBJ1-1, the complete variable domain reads NAGVMQNPRHLVRRRGQEARLRCSPMKGHSHVYWYRQLPEEGLKFMVYLQKENIIDESGMPKERFSAEFPKEGPSILRIQQVVRGDSAAYFCASSPTGMNTEAFFGQGTRLTVV.

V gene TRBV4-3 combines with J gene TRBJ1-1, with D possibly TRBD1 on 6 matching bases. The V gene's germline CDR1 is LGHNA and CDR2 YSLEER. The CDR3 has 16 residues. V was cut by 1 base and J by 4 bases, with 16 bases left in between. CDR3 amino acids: CASSQAFRDIITEAFF. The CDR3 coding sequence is TGCGCCAGCAGCCAAGCTTTCCGGGACATTATCACTGAAGCTTTCTTT.

This chain's CDR3 is CASSLNSHEQYF. The DNA of the CDR3 is TGTGCCAGCAGCTTAAATAGCCACGAGCAGTACTTC. This chain uses TRBV7-2 with TRBJ2-7; D is undetermined. The V and J ends lost 2 bases and 5 bases respectively, with 7 bases between them. The CDR3 length is 12 residues. Germline loops: CDR1 SGHTA, CDR2 FQGNSA.

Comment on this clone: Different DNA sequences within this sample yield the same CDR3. The chain's CDR3 is CASSPGQGNGYTF. CDR3 sequence (DNA): TGTGCCAGCTCGCCGGGACAGGGTAATGGCTACACCTTC. The chain employs TRBV18 and TRBJ1-2; TRBD1 aligns across 9 bases. CDR3 length equals 13 residues. With 6 bases clipped from V and 6 bases from J, the junction kept 5 bases outside the gene matches. Germline V gives CDR1 KGHSH, CDR2 LQKENI.

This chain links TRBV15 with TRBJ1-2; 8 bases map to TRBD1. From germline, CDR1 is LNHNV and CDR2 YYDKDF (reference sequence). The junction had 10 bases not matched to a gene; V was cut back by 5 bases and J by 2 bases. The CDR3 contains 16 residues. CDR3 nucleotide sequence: TGTGCCACCAGCCCTTGGGGGACAGGTCACAACTATGGCTACACCTTC. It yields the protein CATSPWGTGHNYGYTF.